These 15 T cell receptor beta chains were sequenced from one sample in a study of blood T cell repertoires in COVID-19. Profiling relied on immunoSEQ multiplex PCR, and the TCRdb table lists in-frame clones only, not all of them. The sample contains some 100,000 clones, roughly nine tenths of which appear only once. The sample was peripheral blood. The receptors were sampled from a man aged 50-60 years with acute or convalescent COVID-19.

The chain employs TRBV7-3 and TRBJ2-1; TRBD1 might be the D (6 bases). The CDR3 length is 13 residues. Germline loops: CDR1 SGHTA, CDR2 FQGTGA. Trimming stripped 3 bases from V and 14 bases from J, with 17 bases between. The CDR3 loop reads CASSLSGAGFKFF. CDR3 DNA: TGTGCCAGCAGCTTGTCAGGGGCCGGTTTTAAGTTCTTC.

The genes are TRBV9 and TRBJ2-2; the D is unclear. The CDR3 spans 13 residues. Trimming pared 0 bases from V and 6 bases from J, leaving 6 bases between. Germline CDR1 SGDLS, CDR2 YYNGEE. In DNA form, the CDR3 reads TGTGCCAGCAGCGTAGTCTCCCCCGGGGAGCTGTTTTTT. It encodes CASSVVSPGELFF. The full variable domain, with the rest looked up from reference TRBV9 and TRBJ2-2, is DSGVTQTPKHLITATGQRVTLRCSPRSGDLSVYWYQQSLDQGLQFLIQYYNGEERAKGNILERFSAQQFPDLHSELNLSSLELGDSALYFCASSVVSPGELFFGEGSRLTVL.

This chain uses TRBV5-8 with TRBJ2-6, with 10 bases aligning to TRBD1. The V and J ends lost 4 bases and 4 bases, in that order; junction bases with no gene match: 8. Germline CDR1 and CDR2: SGHTS and YDEGEE. The CDR3 runs to 17 residues. The CDR3 region is CASSLWTGGAGANVLTF. For the CDR3, the DNA is TGTGCCAGCAGCCTCTGGACAGGGGGTGCGGGGGCCAACGTCCTGACTTTC.

The V call is TRBV2, the J call TRBJ2-7, with 9 nucleotides matching TRBD1. This CDR3 has 13 residues. The V segment lost 9 bases and the J segment 5 bases; nucleotides outside the gene matches: 8. CDR1 is SNHLY and CDR2 is FYNNEI in the germline V gene. The CDR3 DNA reads TGTGCCAGTAACGACAGGGGGGGCGACGAGCAGTACTTC. Its translation: CASNDRGGDEQYF.

The chain couples TRBV6-4 to TRBJ1-1; TRBD1 is a possible D gene (5 bases). The CDR3 runs to 14 residues. Germline V lookup: CDR1 MRHNA, CDR2 SNTAGT. Deletions cut 7 bases from V and 4 bases from J, with 16 bases between. The CDR3 sequence is CASTPSGGITEAFF. The CDR3, as DNA: TGTGCCAGCACCCCCTCGGGGGGAATCACTGAAGCTTTCTTT.

This chain joins TRBV7-8 and TRBJ2-5, with 7 bases identical to TRBD1. The CDR3 loop spans 14 amino acids. The J segment lost 2 bases and the V segment lost 6 bases, leaving 6 bases of the junction unmatched. Germline V lookup: CDR1 SGHVS, CDR2 FQNEAQ. The CDR3 sequence: CASRPGQRQETQYF. CDR3 nucleotides: TGTGCCAGCAGGCCGGGACAGAGGCAAGAGACCCAGTACTTC.

V and J are TRBV5-1 and TRBJ1-1; TRBD1 matches 9 bases. Germline assignment: CDR1 SGHRS and CDR2 YFSETQ. CDR3 length equals 15 residues. V lost 5 bases and J lost 6; bases outside the gene matches: 11. The CDR3 DNA follows: TGCGCCAGCAGACTACCTTACAGGGGGCGAGCTGAAGCTTTCTTT. Translating gives CASRLPYRGRAEAFF.

CDR3 DNA: TGTGCCAGCCTCCCAACGCAGTACATGAACACTGAAGCTTTCTTT. It translates to CASLPTQYMNTEAFF. The V and J genes are TRBV6-5 and TRBJ1-1; D is unclear. V dropped 8 bases and J dropped 0 bases, with 16 bases sitting between them. Germline values: CDR1 MNHEY, CDR2 SVGAGI. The CDR3 is 15 amino acids.

This rearrangement joins TRBV6-5 to TRBJ2-7; 8 nucleotides line up with TRBD1. With V trimmed by 2 bases and J by 7 bases, 7 bases remained unmatched. CDR1 MNHEY and CDR2 SVGAGI come from the germline V gene. This CDR3 has 14 residues. As DNA, the CDR3 is TGTGCCAGCAGTTACCGGGACAGGTCCTTGGAGCAGTACTTC. Translated: CASSYRDRSLEQYF.

V usage is TRBV19 and J usage is TRBJ2-5; maybe TRBD2 (5 bases). Trimming removed 2 bases at V and 5 bases at J, with 24 bases between. The CDR3 runs to 18 residues. Germline assignment: CDR1 LNHDA and CDR2 SQIVND (reference sequence). CDR3 bases: TGTGCCAGTAGTATAAAACGCCCTGAGGGTAATGTGTTGGAGACCCAGTACTTC. Translation gives CASSIKRPEGNVLETQYF. Drawing the rest from reference TRBV19 and TRBJ2-5, the complete variable domain is DGGITQSPKYLFRKEGQNVTLSCEQNLNHDAMYWYRQDPGQGLRLIYYSQIVNDFQKGDIAEGYSVSREKKESFPLTVTSAQKNPTAFYLCASSIKRPEGNVLETQYFGPGTRLLVL.

The V call is TRBV7-2, the J call TRBJ2-3; D is ambiguous. V lost 2 bases to trimming and J lost 8 bases, with 11 bases between them. The length of the CDR3 is 13 residues. Germline V gives CDR1 SGHTA, CDR2 FQGNSA. CDR3 bases: TGTGCCAGCAGCTTATTTCTCCCCCCTACGCAGTATTTT. Amino acid sequence: CASSLFLPPTQYF.

The genes are TRBV6-6 and TRBJ1-2, with no clear D. This CDR3 contains 11 residues. Trimming took 2 bases from V and 8 from J, leaving 6 bases between them. Germline values: CDR1 MNHNY, CDR2 SVGAGI (reference sequence). The CDR3 DNA is TGTGCCAGCAGTTACGGTGGCGGCTACACCTTC. Residues: CASSYGGGYTF.

The gene calls are TRBV5-1 and TRBJ2-2; 10 bases are a match to TRBD1. The germline V gene has CDR1 SGHRS and CDR2 YFSETQ. The CDR3 totals 16 residues. V trimming: 9 bases; J trimming: 1 base; junction bases outside the gene matches: 9. The CDR3 nucleotides read TGCGCCACCGGACCCGGGACAGGGGAGAACACCGGGGAGCTGTTTTTT. It yields the protein CATGPGTGENTGELFF. Combining the CDR3 with reference TRBV5-1 and TRBJ2-2 gives the whole variable domain KAGVTQTPRYLIKTRGQQVTLSCSPISGHRSVSWYQQTPGQGLQFLFEYFSETQRNKGNFPGRFSGRQFSNSRSEMNVSTLELGDSALYLCATGPGTGENTGELFFGEGSRLTVL.

The chain joins TRBV7-3 to TRBJ1-2, with D perhaps TRBD1 (5 bases). The germline CDR1 and CDR2 sequences are SGHTA and FQGTGA. V dropped 5 bases and J dropped 0 bases, with 7 bases sitting between them. This CDR3 is built from 13 residues. CDR3 bases: TGTGCCAGCAGCCCCAGGGCTAACTATGGCTACACCTTC. Protein sequence: CASSPRANYGYTF.

This chain connects TRBV4-3 to TRBJ1-2; a weak D match, TRBD1 (6 bases). Germline CDR1 reads LGHNA; CDR2 reads YSLEER. This CDR3 has 14 residues. Trimming removed 0 bases from V and 6 bases from J, with 11 bases in between. DNA for the CDR3: TGCGCCAGCAGCCAAGAAGGGGGTATTCATGGCTACACCTTC. This codes for CASSQEGGIHGYTF.